Each of the 23 T cell receptor beta chains below was sequenced from the same sample in a study of cytomegalovirus exposure and HLA in healthy donors. Use of 60 Vbeta and 13 Jbeta primers characterized the PCR. Generated by immunoSEQ multiplex PCR, the TCRdb table keeps only in-frame clones and is missing some. The sample yields fewer than 250,000 clones, 70% to 75% seen once. Material: PBMCs. The receptors derive from a young man in good health and CMV-seropositive.

The rearrangement joins TRBV30 to TRBJ2-3; TRBD2 matches at 7 bases. Germline values: CDR1 GTSNPN, CDR2 SVGIG (reference sequence). V lost 2 bases, J lost 0 bases, and 5 bases stayed unmatched. This CDR3 has 15 residues. DNA for the CDR3: TGTGCCTGGAGTTTAGCGGGTCCGAGCACAGATACGCAGTATTTT. This gives the protein CAWSLAGPSTDTQYF.

This chain joins TRBV6-6 and TRBJ2-5, with 9 bases that match TRBD2. CDR1 and CDR2 from the germline V gene are MNHNY and SVGAGI (reference sequence). The CDR3 has 14 amino acids. After removal of 7 bases from V and 4 bases from J, the junction contained 7 bases not matched to a gene. CDR3 nucleotide sequence: TGTGCCAGCAAAGATAGCGGGGGAGTAGAGACCCAGTACTTC. Protein product: CASKDSGGVETQYF.

The chain couples TRBV30 to TRBJ2-5; the match to TRBD2 covers 7 bases. Germline lookup yields CDR1 GTSNPN and CDR2 SVGIG (reference sequence). After removal of 5 bases from V and 4 bases from J, the junction contained 10 bases not matched to a gene. The CDR3 has 14 residues. The CDR3 DNA sequence: TGTGCCTGGGATGGGCCGGGGGGTTTAGAGACCCAGTACTTC. This sequence encodes CAWDGPGGLETQYF.

This clone has a handful of counts. The V and J genes are TRBV2 and TRBJ1-5, with TRBD1 matching 9 bases. The CDR3 covers 14 residues. The V gene end was trimmed by 11 bases and the J gene end by 4 bases; junction bases not matched to a gene: 9. In germline, CDR1 is SNHLY, CDR2 FYNNEI. This CDR3 is CASSDRGVNQPQHF. The CDR3 bases are TGTGCCTCCTCGGACAGGGGCGTAAATCAGCCCCAGCATTTT.

The chain employs TRBV6-5 and TRBJ1-2; D might be TRBD1 (6 bases). The CDR3 is 14 amino acids. V lost 2 bases, J lost 7 bases, and 14 bases lay in between. In germline, CDR1 is MNHEY, CDR2 SVGAGI. As DNA, the CDR3 is TGTGCCAGCAGTTACCCGGGACAACCTGCTGGCTACACCTTC. The encoded protein is CASSYPGQPAGYTF.

This clone has more than one count but fewer than ten. The chain couples TRBV10-3 to TRBJ2-7, with 13 bases lining up with TRBD2. V lost 10 bases to trimming and J lost 3 bases; unmatched junction nucleotides: 3. Germline V gene sequence: CDR1 ENHRY, CDR2 SYGVKD. The CDR3 totals 13 residues. The CDR3 region has the DNA TGTGCCACCCGGACTAGCGGGAGCTACGAGCAGTACTTC. It codes for CATRTSGSYEQYF.

This clone was counted only a few times. V is TRBV4-3 and J is TRBJ2-4, with TRBD1 identical over 10 bases. V lost 0 bases, J lost 0 bases, and 5 bases stayed unmatched. Germline V CDR1 and CDR2: LGHNA, YSLEER. This CDR3 spans 18 amino acids. This CDR3 is CASSQERQGALAKNIQYF. CDR3 DNA sequence: TGCGCCAGCAGCCAAGAGAGACAGGGGGCTTTAGCCAAAAACATTCAGTACTTC.

The chain has TRBV9 and TRBJ2-1; perhaps TRBD1 as D (5 bases). This CDR3 contains 13 residues. V was trimmed by 2 bases and J by 9 bases, leaving 12 bases between them. The germline CDR1 and CDR2 sequences are SGDLS and YYNGEE. CDR3 loop: CASSVDMTGEQFF. CDR3 in DNA: TGTGCCAGCAGCGTGGACATGACGGGTGAGCAGTTCTTC. The variable domain in full, with the rest retrieved from reference TRBV9 and TRBJ2-1, is DSGVTQTPKHLITATGQRVTLRCSPRSGDLSVYWYQQSLDQGLQFLIQYYNGEERAKGNILERFSAQQFPDLHSELNLSSLELGDSALYFCASSVDMTGEQFFGPGTRLTVL.

This clone was picked up one time. The chain combines TRBV6-5 with TRBJ1-5; D gene unclear. The CDR3 runs to 13 residues. CDR1 MNHEY and CDR2 SVGAGI come from the germline V gene. V lost 5 bases and J lost 7, with 12 bases in between. The CDR3 nucleotides read TGTGCCAGCAGTCATGAGCGCGGGCAGCCCCAGCATTTT. Protein product: CASSHERGQPQHF.

DNA for the CDR3: TGTGCCAGCAGTTTCTGGACAGGGGGGACTAGCGGCTACGAGCAGTACTTC. It codes for CASSFWTGGTSGYEQYF. The chain links TRBV28 to TRBJ2-7; a possible D gene is TRBD2 (11 bases). Germline CDR1 is MDHEN and CDR2 is SYDVKM. This CDR3 comprises 17 residues. Trimming pared 3 bases from V and 3 bases from J, leaving 21 bases between. Full variable domain (missing parts from reference TRBV28 and TRBJ2-7): DVKVTQSSRYLVKRTGEKVFLECVQDMDHENMFWYRQDPGLGLRLIYFSYDVKMKEKGDIPEGYSVSREKKERFSLILESASTNQTSMYLCASSFWTGGTSGYEQYFGPGTRLTVT.

The CDR3 loop reads CASIGRGRRTEAFF. CDR3 DNA: TGTGCCAGCATAGGCAGGGGGCGCCGTACTGAAGCTTTCTTT. The V call is TRBV6-1, the J call TRBJ1-1; the match to TRBD1 covers 8 bases. The length of the CDR3 is 14 residues. Germline values: CDR1 MNHNS, CDR2 SASEGT. Germline trimming cut 7 bases from V and 5 bases from J; bases unmatched to any gene: 9.

The chain joins TRBV5-5 to TRBJ1-5; D not resolved. Germline loops: CDR1 SGHKS, CDR2 YYEKEE (reference sequence). V dropped 4 bases and J dropped 6 bases, with 20 bases sitting between them. There are 16 residues in the CDR3. The CDR3 loop reads CASSLERGNTFQPQHF. CDR3 in DNA: TGTGCCAGCAGCCTAGAGCGGGGAAATACATTTCAGCCCCAGCATTTT. The full variable domain, with the rest looked up from reference TRBV5-5 and TRBJ1-5, is DAGVTQSPTHLIKTRGQQVTLRCSPISGHKSVSWYQQVLGQGPQFIFQYYEKEERGRGNFPDRFSARQFPNYSSELNVNALLLGDSALYLCASSLERGNTFQPQHFGDGTRLSIL.

The chain couples TRBV7-3 to TRBJ2-3, with D perhaps TRBD2 (5 bases). This CDR3 has 13 amino acids. V was shortened by 6 bases and J by 6 bases, with 13 bases between the two germline ends. Germline loops: CDR1 SGHTA, CDR2 FQGTGA. The CDR3 sequence is CASSQTGGDTQYF. CDR3 bases: TGTGCCAGCAGTCAGACTGGCGGGGATACGCAGTATTTT.

The gene calls are TRBV27 and TRBJ2-7; 8 bases align to TRBD2. This CDR3 region has 18 residues. V shed 5 bases and J 3 bases; nucleotides not matched to a gene: 18. Germline V CDR1 and CDR2: MNHEY, SMNVEV (reference sequence). The CDR3 region is CASSQKLTAGVSNYEQYF. The CDR3, as DNA: TGTGCCAGCAGTCAAAAACTCACAGCGGGAGTGTCTAACTACGAGCAGTACTTC.

This chain uses TRBV2 with TRBJ1-4; D is possibly TRBD1 (5 bases). Trimming took off 4 bases at V and 7 bases at J, with 13 bases between the two ends. This CDR3 spans 14 amino acids. Per the germline V gene, CDR1 is SNHLY and CDR2 is FYNNEI. The CDR3 is CASSARGRGEKLFF. The CDR3 region has the DNA TGTGCCAGCAGTGCGCGGGGCCGGGGTGAAAAACTGTTTTTT.

The V gene is TRBV9, the J gene TRBJ2-7; possibly TRBD1 for D (8 bases). CDR3 length equals 15 residues. The germline V and J ends were trimmed by 3 bases and 1 base, with 14 bases remaining between them. Per germline, CDR1 SGDLS and CDR2 YYNGEE. CDR3 DNA: TGTGCCAGCAGCGGAAACAGGGGGGGGTCCTACGAGCAGTACTTC. It specifies CASSGNRGGSYEQYF.

The V gene is TRBV30, the J gene TRBJ2-2; 8 bases align to TRBD2. CDR1 GTSNPN and CDR2 SVGIG come from the germline V gene (reference sequence). There are 15 residues in the CDR3. V was pared by 3 bases and J by 4 bases, with 7 bases of the junction left unmatched. CDR3 sequence: CAWRVSGKVTGELFF. DNA for the CDR3: TGTGCCTGGAGAGTTAGCGGGAAGGTCACCGGGGAGCTGTTTTTT. Full variable domain (missing parts from reference TRBV30 and TRBJ2-2): SQTIHQWPATLVQPVGSPLSLECTVEGTSNPNLYWYRQAAGRGLQLLFYSVGIGQISSEVPQNLSASRPQDRQFILSSKKLLLSDSGFYLCAWRVSGKVTGELFFGEGSRLTVL.

V and J are TRBV7-2 and TRBJ2-7; D may be TRBD2 (7 bases). The CDR3 sequence is 15 residues long. Trimming pared 3 bases from V and 0 bases from J, leaving 12 bases between. Germline V gives CDR1 SGHTA, CDR2 FQGNSA. Here the CDR3 DNA reads TGTGCCAGCAGCTTCGAGGGGGGGCTCTCCTACGAGCAGTACTTC. This gives the protein CASSFEGGLSYEQYF.

CDR3 nucleotides: TGTGCCAGCAGCTTTTACGGGATGCAGTCCGGGCAAGACACAGATACGCAGTATTTT. It specifies CASSFYGMQSGQDTDTQYF. V usage is TRBV7-8 and J usage is TRBJ2-3; D may be TRBD2 (5 bases). The germline V gene has CDR1 SGHVS and CDR2 FQNEAQ. The V end lost 3 bases, the J end lost 2 bases, and 24 bases lay between the germline ends. The CDR3 is 19 amino acids.

This clone was counted a few times. The genes are TRBV7-3 and TRBJ2-3; 7 bases line up with TRBD2. V shed 5 bases, J shed 1 base, and the junction held 3 bases outside the gene matches. Germline CDR1 reads SGHTA; CDR2 reads FQGTGA. This CDR3 has 14 residues. Here the CDR3 reads CASSRGLGTDTQYF. Here the CDR3 DNA reads TGTGCCAGCAGCCGCGGACTAGGCACAGATACGCAGTATTTT. The entire variable domain, with the rest obtained from reference TRBV7-3 and TRBJ2-3, is as follows: GAGVSQTPSNKVTEKGKYVELRCDPISGHTALYWYRQSLGQGPEFLIYFQGTGAADDSGLPNDRFFAVRPEGSVSTLKIQRTERGDSAVYLCASSRGLGTDTQYFGPGTRLTVL.

The chain recombines TRBV14 with TRBJ1-6; D is possibly TRBD1 (5 bases). This CDR3 region has 14 residues. Germline CDR1 SGHDN, CDR2 FVKESK. V dropped 6 bases and J dropped 4 bases, with 10 bases sitting between them. The CDR3 spells CASREGLYNSPLHF. DNA of the CDR3: TGTGCCAGCAGGGAGGGGCTTTATAATTCACCCCTCCACTTT.

Remarks on this clone: At one end the junction does not follow the germline gene, possibly because of a read error. This rearrangement joins TRBV7-9 to TRBJ2-5, with 8 bases fitting TRBD2. This CDR3 comprises 16 residues. Germline loops: CDR1 SEHNR, CDR2 FQNEAQ (reference sequence). The CDR3 reads CSSSLRASGSQETQYF. The CDR3 DNA reads as TGTTCCAGCAGCTTAAGGGCCAGCGGGAGTCAAGAGACCCAGTACTTC.

The DNA of the CDR3 is TGCGCCAGCAGCCATGGACGTAATCAGGGACAGGGTTACGAGCAGTACTTC. It encodes CASSHGRNQGQGYEQYF. This sequence joins TRBV4-1 and TRBJ2-7; 9 bases are shared with TRBD1. The germline CDR1 and CDR2 sequences are MGHRA and YSYEKL. The CDR3 contains 17 residues. After removal of 3 bases from V and 4 bases from J, the junction contained 13 bases not matched to a gene.